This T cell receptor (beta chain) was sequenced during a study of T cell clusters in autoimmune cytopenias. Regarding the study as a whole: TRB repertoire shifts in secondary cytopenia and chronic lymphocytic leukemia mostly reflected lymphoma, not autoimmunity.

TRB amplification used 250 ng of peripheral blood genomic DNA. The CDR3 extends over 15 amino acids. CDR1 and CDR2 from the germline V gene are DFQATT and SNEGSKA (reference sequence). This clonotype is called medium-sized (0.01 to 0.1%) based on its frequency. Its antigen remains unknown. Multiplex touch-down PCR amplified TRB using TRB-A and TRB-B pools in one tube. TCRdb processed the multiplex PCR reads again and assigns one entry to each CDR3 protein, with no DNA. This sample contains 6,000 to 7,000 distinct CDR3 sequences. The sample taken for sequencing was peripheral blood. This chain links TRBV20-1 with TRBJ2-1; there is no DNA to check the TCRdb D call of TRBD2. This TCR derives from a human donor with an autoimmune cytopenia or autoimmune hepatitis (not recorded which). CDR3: CSTDLAGGRHNEQFF.